This is a list of T cell receptor beta chains from one sample in a study of T cells after yellow fever vaccination. From the 5' RACE reads, TCRdb called clonotypes with MiXCR, one entry per CDR3 protein. Of hundreds of thousands of distinct CDR3 sequences in the sample, over 9% were seen once. The source was PBMCs, collected on the day of the yellow fever booster vaccination. Every receptor here comes from a man between 25 and 39 years old who received the YFV17D yellow fever vaccine. CDR3s include the opening cysteine and the closing phenylalanine or tryptophan. The D gene is left open where the match is weak. Expanded clones are given a class, and other clones once, few, many or no size at all.

V	D	J	size	length	DNA	CDR3
TRBV27	NA	TRBJ2-2	many	14	TGTGCCAGCAGTTTCGGAACGGGCACCGGGGAGCTGTTTTTT	CASSFGTGTGELFF
TRBV11-2	TRBD1	TRBJ1-1	few	16	TGTGCCAGCTACTTGATGACGGGGACAGGGGGGTCTGAAGCTTTCTTT	CASYLMTGTGGSEAFF
TRBV7-2	TRBD1	TRBJ2-7	many	14	TGTGCCAGCAGCTTAAGCAGGGGGCCGTACGAGCAGTACTTC	CASSLSRGPYEQYF
TRBV12-3/TRBV12-4	NA	TRBJ2-5	NA	16	TGTGCCAGCACCCCCGTGGGACGGGATAATCAAGAGACCCAGTACTTC	CASTPVGRDNQETQYF
TRBV29-1	TRBD2	TRBJ2-7	few	14	TGCAGCGTTGGGTTTTCCGCGGGAGATTTGGTGCAGTACTTC	CSVGFSAGDLVQYF
TRBV5-1	TRBD2	TRBJ2-7	NA	15	TGCGCCAGCAGCTTGCCCCTAGCGGGCCCCAACGAGCAGTACTTC	CASSLPLAGPNEQYF
TRBV11-2	TRBD2	TRBJ2-5	many	15	TGTGCCAGCAGCTTTGGCCTAGCGGACTTAGAGACCCAGTACTTC	CASSFGLADLETQYF
TRBV10-3	NA	TRBJ2-7	few	11	TGTGCCATAGGGGAGCCCTACGAGCAGTACTTC	CAIGEPYEQYF
TRBV7-6	NA	TRBJ1-6	few	15	TGTGCCAGCAGCTTACGAGGGGCGCGTGATTCACCCCTCCACTTT	CASSLRGARDSPLHF
TRBV20-1	TRBD2	TRBJ2-1	few	13	TGCAGTGCTAGGCGAGGGGAGGGGAATGAGCAGTTCTTC	CSARRGEGNEQFF
TRBV5-1	NA	TRBJ2-2	many	15	TGCGCCAGCAGCCCCCCGCCCGGGACGACCGGGGAGCTGTTTTTT	CASSPPPGTTGELFF
TRBV19	NA	TRBJ2-3	NA	14	TGTGCCAGCCGCCGAGGGACTAGCACAGATACGCAGTATTTT	CASRRGTSTDTQYF
TRBV20-1	NA	TRBJ2-3	NA	14	TGCAGTGCAATCTCGTTCGGAACGGCGGATACGCAGTATTTT	CSAISFGTADTQYF
TRBV20-1	TRBD2	TRBJ2-2	NA	14	TGCAGCAGACCGGGGGGGAGTATAACCGGGGAGCTGTTTTTT	CSRPGGSITGELFF
TRBV7-2	TRBD2	TRBJ2-1	few	16	TGTGCCAGCAGCTTAGACTCCAGCGGGAGGCATAATGAGCAGTTCTTC	CASSLDSSGRHNEQFF
TRBV29-1	NA	TRBJ2-5	few	13	TGCAGCGTTGATCTTCAGTTGGGAGAGACCCAGTACTTC	CSVDLQLGETQYF
TRBV11-2	TRBD2	TRBJ2-7	NA	19	TGTGCCAGCAGCTTAGATTCTCTAGCGGGAGGTGGTCCTTCCTACGAGCAGTACTTC	CASSLDSLAGGGPSYEQYF
TRBV5-1	NA	TRBJ2-1	many	16	TGCGCCAGCAGCCCAGCGCCGGGCCGCTCCTACAATGAGCAGTTCTTC	CASSPAPGRSYNEQFF
TRBV29-1	NA	TRBJ2-7	few	13	TGCAGCGTTGAGGTCGGAGGAGTCTACGAGCAGTACTTC	CSVEVGGVYEQYF
TRBV7-9	NA	TRBJ2-1	NA	13	TGTGCCAGCTCCGCATCCTCATGGGATGAGCAGTTCTTC	CASSASSWDEQFF
TRBV7-2	NA	TRBJ1-6	NA	12	TGTGCCAGCAGCTCACCTCCCTCGCCCCTCCACTTT	CASSSPPSPLHF
TRBV7-8	NA	TRBJ2-5	few	15	TGTGCCAGCAGCTCAGCGGGCGGGAACCAAGAGACCCAGTACTTC	CASSSAGGNQETQYF
TRBV4-2	TRBD2	TRBJ2-7	few	18	TGTGCCAGCAGCCAAGATTGGGGACTAGCGGGTTCATCCTACGAGCAGTACTTC	CASSQDWGLAGSSYEQYF
TRBV5-1	NA	TRBJ2-7	NA	14	TGCGCCAGCAATCGGGACGTTGGAGGCTACGAGCAGTACTTC	CASNRDVGGYEQYF
TRBV5-1	NA	TRBJ1-1	many	14	TGCGCCAGCAGCCCGGCCGACAGATACACTGAAGCTTTCTTT	CASSPADRYTEAFF
TRBV10-2	TRBD2	TRBJ2-2	NA	14	TGCGCCACCTCCGGGACTAGCTCGACCGGGGAGCTGTTTTTT	CATSGTSSTGELFF
TRBV27	NA	TRBJ2-5	NA	12	TGTGCCAGCAGTATGGATCAAGAGACCCAGTACTTC	CASSMDQETQYF
TRBV9	TRBD1	TRBJ1-2	few	14	TGTGCCAGCAGCGTAAGCGGGACAGCTTATGGCTACACCTTC	CASSVSGTAYGYTF
TRBV7-2	NA	TRBJ1-1	few	16	TGTGCCAGCAGCCCGATGACAGAAATCATGAACACTGAAGCTTTCTTT	CASSPMTEIMNTEAFF
TRBV29-1	TRBD1	TRBJ2-7	NA	13	TGCAGCGTTGTTACAGGGGGTCAGGACGAGCAGTACTTC	CSVVTGGQDEQYF
TRBV20-1	NA	TRBJ2-7	NA	14	TGCAGTGCTAGAGCGCAAGGACAGTACTACGAGCAGTACTTC	CSARAQGQYYEQYF
TRBV4-2	TRBD1	TRBJ1-4	NA	15	TGTGCCAGCGGGGGCGCGGGACAGGTTTCTGAAAAACTGTTTTTT	CASGGAGQVSEKLFF
TRBV14	NA	TRBJ2-7	few	13	TGTGCCAGCAGCCCGTGGGACATCTACGAGCAGTACTTC	CASSPWDIYEQYF
TRBV12-3/TRBV12-4	NA	TRBJ2-1	NA	17	TGTGCCAGCAGACTATTCCCTCGGCTACTTTACTACAATGAGCAGTTCTTC	CASRLFPRLLYYNEQFF
TRBV18	NA	TRBJ2-7	NA	13	TGTGCCAGCTCACCTGCAGGTTTAGACGAGCAGTACTTC	CASSPAGLDEQYF
TRBV5-1	TRBD1	TRBJ2-1	NA	14	TGCGCCAGCAGCTTCGGACAGGGGAGGAATGAGCAGTTCTTC	CASSFGQGRNEQFF
TRBV11-3	NA	TRBJ2-7	many	11	TGTGCCAGCAGCTCCGACGGCGAGCAGTACTTC	CASSSDGEQYF
TRBV20-1	NA	TRBJ2-4	few	12	TGCAGTATCCTAGGGGCCAAAAACATTCAGTACTTC	CSILGAKNIQYF
TRBV20-1	NA	TRBJ1-4	NA	13	TGCAGTGCCCGGCCAGGTGGTAATGAAAAACTGTTTTTT	CSARPGGNEKLFF
TRBV5-1	NA	TRBJ2-3	few	16	TGCGCCAGCAGCTTGGGGGACGGGCCGGGCACAGATACGCAGTATTTT	CASSLGDGPGTDTQYF
TRBV7-7	NA	TRBJ2-1	few	13	TGTGCCAGCAGCTTAGACAGCCACAATGAGCAGTTCTTC	CASSLDSHNEQFF
TRBV10-3	NA	TRBJ2-2	NA	16	TGTGCCATCAGTGAGTTTGGGGGGAAGAACACCGGGGAGCTGTTTTTT	CAISEFGGKNTGELFF
TRBV28	NA	TRBJ2-7	many	14	TGTGCCAGCAGTATCAGATCGGGAATGGGCGAGCAGTACTTC	CASSIRSGMGEQYF
TRBV7-9	NA	TRBJ2-7	few	14	TGTGCCAGCAGCTTAGAACGTAGGGAATCCGAGCAGTACTTC	CASSLERRESEQYF
TRBV18	TRBD1	TRBJ1-5	NA	15	TGTGCCAGCTCACCCCACAGGGGCTTCGATCAGCCCCAGCATTTT	CASSPHRGFDQPQHF
TRBV5-1	NA	TRBJ2-5	NA	18	TGCGCCAGCAGCCCAAACATAACGGGGCCACCGCCCAAGGAGACCCAGTACTTC	CASSPNITGPPPKETQYF
TRBV29-1	TRBD2	TRBJ2-1	NA	17	TGCAGCGTCACCGGGACTAGCGGATCGAGCTCCTACAATGAGCAGTTCTTC	CSVTGTSGSSSYNEQFF
TRBV7-2	NA	TRBJ2-3	few	15	TGTGCCAGCACCCCCGTGTTGTCTTTTACAGATACGCAGTATTTT	CASTPVLSFTDTQYF
TRBV15	NA	TRBJ2-6	few	15	TGTGCCACCGCGAGGGAAGAAACTGGGGCCAACGTCCTGACTTTC	CATAREETGANVLTF
TRBV7-2	TRBD2	TRBJ2-7	few	17	TGTGCCAGCAGCTGGACGCGGACTAGCGGGAGTTCCTACGAGCAGTACTTC	CASSWTRTSGSSYEQYF
TRBV7-2	NA	TRBJ2-2	NA	17	TGTGCCAGCTTGAGGGTGGGGGCCAGACCCCTCACCGGGGAGCTGTTTTTT	CASLRVGARPLTGELFF
TRBV15	NA	TRBJ1-2	once	14	TGTGCCACCAGGGACCCAGGGACGGGCTATGGCTACACCTTC	CATRDPGTGYGYTF